These 26 T cell receptor beta chains originate from one sample sequenced in a study of T cell repertoires in cytomegalovirus infection. TCRdb re-called the reads with MiXCR, one entry per CDR3 protein. This sample has around 430,000 distinct CDR3 sequences; more than 40% occur once, and the top ten carry around two fifths. The antigens these receptors bind are not known. The sample consisted of cultured PBMCs, taken from culture after CMV antigen stimulation. These receptors all stem from a human donor in good health (CMV status not recorded). Some clones in this sample may be carry-over from other donors' samples.

This clonotype was seen at least ten times. The chain combines TRBV7-2 with TRBJ1-2, with D maybe TRBD1 (5 bases). V shed 5 bases and J shed 7 bases, with 11 bases lying between them. Germline V CDR1 and CDR2: SGHTA, FQGNSA. The CDR3 length is 12 residues. The CDR3 sequence: CASSPPGGGYTF. Here the CDR3 DNA reads TGTGCCAGCAGCCCCCCCGGGGGTGGCTACACCTTC.

The chain couples TRBV7-9 to TRBJ1-4; 9 positions agree with TRBD1. After removal of 4 bases from V and 4 bases from J, the junction contained 13 bases not matched to a gene. Looked up from germline, CDR1 is SEHNR and CDR2 is FQNEAQ (reference sequence). The CDR3 is 18 amino acids. CDR3 sequence: CASSSSRDRVVDNEKLFF. DNA for the CDR3: TGTGCCAGCAGCTCGTCCCGGGACAGGGTTGTCGATAATGAAAAACTGTTTTTT.

The J gene is TRBJ1-1, the V gene TRBV18; the D is unclear. V was trimmed by 3 bases and J by 6 bases, leaving 14 bases between them. Germline V lookup: CDR1 KGHSH, CDR2 LQKENI. There are 14 residues in the CDR3. The CDR3 loop reads CASSPGVAVPEAFF. CDR3 DNA sequence: TGTGCCAGCTCACCCGGCGTCGCGGTCCCTGAAGCTTTCTTT.

In this sample, this clonotype turned up a few times. The chain joins TRBV6-1 to TRBJ1-5; D is perhaps TRBD1 (5 bases). The CDR3 runs 17 residues. Trimming removed 5 bases from V and 4 bases from J, with 21 bases in between. The germline V gene encodes CDR1 MNHNS and CDR2 SASEGT. CDR3 sequence: CASSPRDGYDSNQPQHF. In DNA form, the CDR3 reads TGTGCCAGCAGTCCCCGGGACGGATACGACTCGAATCAGCCCCAGCATTTT.

This chain connects TRBV7-8 to TRBJ1-2; possible D gene TRBD1, 6 bases. Between the trimmed V and J ends, which lost 5 bases and 2 bases, there was a span of 9 bases. CDR1 and CDR2 (germline): SGHVS, FQNEAQ. The CDR3 is 13 residues long. The CDR3 DNA is TGTGCCAGCAGCGATGGACAGAACTATGGCTACACCTTC. Translating it yields CASSDGQNYGYTF.

The J gene is TRBJ2-3, the V gene TRBV12-5; 8 bases line up with TRBD2. The CDR3 extends over 16 amino acids. CDR1 and CDR2 (germline): LGHNT, FRNRAP. The ends lost 4 bases at V and 4 bases at J; junction bases unmatched: 10. The CDR3 DNA reads TGTGCTAGTGGTTGGGGCTTGCGGGAGGAGGCAGATACGCAGTATTTT. Amino acids: CASGWGLREEADTQYF.

V gene TRBV5-4 combines with J gene TRBJ2-1; D gene unclear. V was shortened by 4 bases and J by 7 bases, with 21 bases between the two germline ends. The CDR3 runs 16 residues. Germline values: CDR1 SGHNT, CDR2 YYREEE (reference sequence). The CDR3, as DNA: TGTGCCAGCAGCGGTCACTTGCTGAAAAGCCGGAATGAGCAGTTCTTC. Protein: CASSGHLLKSRNEQFF.

CDR3 DNA sequence: TGCAGTGCTAGGGGGACCGTATACGAGCAGTACTTC. Protein sequence: CSARGTVYEQYF. J is TRBJ2-7 and V is TRBV20-1; possibly TRBD1 or TRBD2 for D (5 bases each). The V end lost 3 bases, the J end lost 4 bases, and 10 bases lay between the germline ends. The germline V gene has CDR1 DFQATT and CDR2 SNEGSKA (reference sequence). The CDR3 totals 12 residues.

The chain couples TRBV7-8 to TRBJ2-7; D is possibly TRBD1 or TRBD2 (5 bases each). Germline loops: CDR1 SGHVS, CDR2 FQNEAQ. V lost 4 bases and J 2 bases, leaving 12 bases between the germline ends. This CDR3 has 14 residues. Here the CDR3 DNA reads TGTGCCAGCAGCTCCTCCGGGGCGACCTACGAGCAGTACTTC. It encodes CASSSSGATYEQYF.

V and J are TRBV6-1 and TRBJ1-1; D is undetermined. V lost 7 bases, J lost 0 bases, and 6 bases lay in between. Germline V gene lookup returns CDR1 MNHNS and CDR2 SASEGT. CDR3 length: 12 residues. CDR3 bases: TGTGCCAGCACCTTAATGAACACTGAAGCTTTCTTT. Translation gives CASTLMNTEAFF.

This chain joins TRBV11-2 and TRBJ2-3, with 10 bases matching TRBD2. With 6 bases clipped from V and 5 bases from J, the junction kept 5 bases outside the gene matches. This CDR3 comprises 14 residues. The germline V gene has CDR1 SGHAT and CDR2 FQNNGV. CDR3 sequence (DNA): TGTGCCAGCAGAAGAGCGGGGGGGGAAGATACGCAGTATTTT. This translates into CASRRAGGEDTQYF.

There are many counts of this clonotype. The rearrangement links TRBV7-2 to TRBJ2-1, with 8 bases lining up with TRBD1. Trimming at V came to 5 bases and at J to 1 base, leaving 1 base not matched to a gene. Germline CDR1 is SGHTA and CDR2 is FQGNSA. The CDR3 covers 14 residues. CDR3 protein: CASSRTGSYNEQFF. For the CDR3, the DNA is TGTGCCAGCAGCAGGACAGGGTCCTACAATGAGCAGTTCTTC.

V usage is TRBV6-2 or TRBV6-3 and J usage is TRBJ2-1, with a tentative D call TRBD1 (6 bases). The V end was cut by 5 bases, the J end by 16 bases, with 15 bases between. The CDR3 contains 11 residues. Germline values: CDR1 MNHEY, CDR2 SVGEGT. CDR3 loop: CASSTGPARFF. The CDR3 region has the DNA TGTGCCAGCAGTACAGGGCCGGCTCGATTCTTC.

This clonotype was counted once. The gene calls are TRBV20-1 and TRBJ2-5; 8 bases fit TRBD2. This CDR3 is built from 15 residues. V shed 4 bases, J shed 3 bases, and the junction held 10 bases outside the gene matches. The germline V gene encodes CDR1 DFQATT and CDR2 SNEGSKA (reference sequence). Written as DNA, the CDR3 is TGCAGTGCTACCCCCAACCGAGCGGGAGAAGAGACCCAGTACTTC. Protein sequence: CSATPNRAGEETQYF.

This rearrangement joins TRBV4-2 to TRBJ2-3; perhaps TRBD2 as D (6 bases). Per germline, CDR1 LGHNA and CDR2 YNFKEQ. V dropped 2 bases and J dropped 2 bases, with 11 bases sitting between them. This CDR3 has 15 residues. The CDR3 DNA is TGTGCCAGCAGCCAAACGGGAGTATACACAGATACGCAGTATTTT. Protein: CASSQTGVYTDTQYF.

This clonotype showed up just once. This sequence joins TRBV20-1 and TRBJ2-5, with 7 positions matching TRBD1. V dropped 1 base and J dropped 4; count of bases not matched to a gene: 3. The germline CDR1 and CDR2 sequences are DFQATT and SNEGSKA (reference sequence). The CDR3 is 13 amino acids. The CDR3 nucleotides read TGCAGTGCTAGAGTGGCAGGGGGAGAGACCCAGTACTTC. It translates to CSARVAGGETQYF.

The rearrangement uses TRBV7-6 and TRBJ2-3, with D perhaps given as TRBD1 or TRBD2 (6 bases each). The CDR3 is made up of 16 amino acids. Germline V gene lookup returns CDR1 SGHVS and CDR2 FNYEAQ. V dropped 2 bases and J dropped 9 bases, with 21 bases sitting between them. CDR3 nucleotide sequence: TGTGCCAGCAGCTTATGGAGGGACTCTAGTCAGGGGACGCAGTATTTT. Translating gives CASSLWRDSSQGTQYF.

This clonotype was seen once. The V gene is TRBV7-4, the J gene TRBJ2-7; D is possibly TRBD2 (6 bases). Germline CDR1 is SGHVT and CDR2 is SQSDAQ. Between the trimmed V and J ends, which lost 5 bases and 3 bases, there was a span of 14 bases. The CDR3 has 14 amino acids. The CDR3 protein is CASSPPGLNYEQYF. DNA of the CDR3: TGTGCCAGCAGCCCACCCGGACTAAACTACGAGCAGTACTTC.

This clonotype showed up many times. The gene calls are TRBV28 and TRBJ2-5; D is ambiguous. V gave up 2 bases and J gave up 5 bases, with 6 bases separating them. CDR1 and CDR2 from the germline V gene are MDHEN and SYDVKM. The CDR3 spans 12 residues. This CDR3 reads CASSLSEETQYF. CDR3 sequence (DNA): TGTGCCAGCAGTTTAAGTGAGGAGACCCAGTACTTC.

This clonotype was picked up a small number of times. This chain connects TRBV2 to TRBJ2-2, with D tentatively TRBD2 (6 bases). This CDR3 is 14 amino acids long. Per germline, CDR1 SNHLY and CDR2 FYNNEI. V lost 8 bases and J 5 bases, leaving 15 bases between the germline ends. CDR3 sequence (DNA): TGTGCCAGCGATCTAACCGGGAGAACCGGGGAGCTGTTTTTT. Translating gives CASDLTGRTGELFF.

V and J are TRBV7-2 and TRBJ1-2, with D perhaps matching TRBD1 (6 bases). Between the trimmed V and J ends, which lost 3 bases and 5 bases, there was a span of 10 bases. Germline V gene lookup returns CDR1 SGHTA and CDR2 FQGNSA. The CDR3 runs to 13 residues. The CDR3 protein is CASSFRGAYGYTF. The CDR3 DNA follows: TGTGCCAGCAGCTTCCGGGGGGCGTATGGCTACACCTTC.

This clonotype was detected a few times. V usage is TRBV28 and J usage is TRBJ1-4; D possibly corresponds to TRBD1 (5 bases). This CDR3 has 14 residues. Trimming removed 6 bases at V and 11 bases at J, with 19 bases between. From germline, CDR1 is MDHEN and CDR2 SYDVKM. CDR3 sequence reads: CASSHGTSPIKLFF. The CDR3, as DNA: TGTGCCAGCAGCCACGGGACTTCGCCCATCAAACTGTTTTTT. The full variable domain, completed using reference TRBV28 and TRBJ1-4, is DVKVTQSSRYLVKRTGEKVFLECVQDMDHENMFWYRQDPGLGLRLIYFSYDVKMKEKGDIPEGYSVSREKKERFSLILESASTNQTSMYLCASSHGTSPIKLFFGSGTQLSVL.

This chain joins TRBV6-1 and TRBJ2-1; 13 bases are shared with TRBD2. The CDR3 spans 17 residues. CDR1 is MNHNS and CDR2 is SASEGT in the germline V gene. Losses at the gene ends were 6 bases for V and 5 bases for J; bases not matched to a gene: 10. The CDR3 reads CASRPAGLAGTHNEQFF. Here the CDR3 DNA reads TGTGCCAGCAGACCCGCGGGACTAGCGGGGACCCACAATGAGCAGTTCTTC.

This chain uses TRBV7-8 with TRBJ2-3; D is possibly TRBD2 (6 bases). The CDR3 covers 16 residues. The V and J ends lost 8 bases and 4 bases respectively, with 22 bases between them. In germline, CDR1 is SGHVS, CDR2 FQNEAQ. Here the CDR3 reads CASFWGSGPLSDTQYF. CDR3 coding DNA: TGTGCCAGCTTTTGGGGTAGCGGTCCCTTATCAGATACGCAGTATTTT.

This chain links TRBV30 with TRBJ1-1, with D perhaps TRBD1 (6 bases). The CDR3 has 16 amino acids. Germline CDR1 is GTSNPN and CDR2 is SVGIG (reference sequence). Trimming cost V 1 base and J 2 bases, with 17 bases left between them. The CDR3: CAWSGPGKGQNTEAFF. The DNA for the CDR3 is TGTGCCTGGAGTGGGCCGGGGAAGGGACAAAACACTGAAGCTTTCTTT.

The chain joins TRBV4-1 to TRBJ1-2; D remains unclear. Germline CDR1 reads MGHRA; CDR2 reads YSYEKL. The V gene lost 1 base and the J gene lost 8 bases, with 14 bases spanning the gap. The CDR3 loop spans 14 amino acids. The chain's CDR3 is CASSQGVGNRGYTF. The CDR3 nucleotides read TGCGCCAGCAGCCAAGGGGTGGGTAATAGGGGCTACACCTTC.